This T cell receptor (beta chain) came from a study of beta chain features in type 1 diabetes. About the research overall: All samples combined gave around 100,000,000 sorted cells for examination.

This clone has just one count. One heparinised draw of blood, averaging around 120 mL, came from each donor. Purity of each sorted population was above 95%. The entirety of the isolated RNA underwent reverse transcription, so expressed TCRB transcripts were sequenced. TCRdb's table, derived via immunoSEQ multiplex PCR, lists solely in-frame clones and lacks some. The table lists 140,000 to 150,000 clones, 40% to 55% of them singletons. The germline V and J ends were trimmed by 4 bases and 2 bases, with 15 bases remaining between them. Germline V gene sequence: CDR1 MNHNS, CDR2 SASEGT. The CDR3 is 15 amino acids.

Sequencing input: Tregs from blood. The chain uses TRBV6-1 and TRBJ2-7; D perhaps matches TRBD1 (5 bases). The TCR comes from a man aged 18-30 years in good health. The CDR3 sequence: CASSVWAGWAYEQYF. The CDR3 coding sequence is TGTGCCAGCAGTGTCTGGGCAGGGTGGGCCTACGAGCAGTACTTC.